Below, one T cell receptor (beta chain) is given with its context. Its antigen is unidentified. Clones were read by immunoSEQ multiplex PCR, and TCRdb kept only the in-frame ones, dropping some. Counted here are nearly 35,000 clones, about 86% occurring once; the ten biggest clones make up 5.5% to 7.5%. This record comes from a study of T cell responses to AZD1222 COVID-19 vaccine. General study findings and limits: Spike was spanned by vaccine-associated CD4 TCRs, which were dominant at 160-218 and 743-854.

CDR1 is SGHKS, CDR2 YYEKEE, per germline (reference sequence). After removal of 0 bases from V and 7 bases from J, the junction contained 5 bases not matched to a gene. CDR3 length: 15 residues. Sequencing was performed on peripheral blood, taken on day 0 of AZD1222 vaccination. The sequence was collected from an adult in good health. The V and J genes are TRBV5-5 and TRBJ2-1; TRBD2 aligns across 9 bases. The CDR3 is CASSLGSGRWNEQFF. The DNA of the CDR3 is TGTGCCAGCAGCTTGGGTAGCGGGAGATGGAATGAGCAGTTCTTC. Full variable domain (outside the CDR3, taken from reference TRBV5-5 and TRBJ2-1): DAGVTQSPTHLIKTRGQQVTLRCSPISGHKSVSWYQQVLGQGPQFIFQYYEKEERGRGNFPDRFSARQFPNYSSELNVNALLLGDSALYLCASSLGSGRWNEQFFGPGTRLTVL.